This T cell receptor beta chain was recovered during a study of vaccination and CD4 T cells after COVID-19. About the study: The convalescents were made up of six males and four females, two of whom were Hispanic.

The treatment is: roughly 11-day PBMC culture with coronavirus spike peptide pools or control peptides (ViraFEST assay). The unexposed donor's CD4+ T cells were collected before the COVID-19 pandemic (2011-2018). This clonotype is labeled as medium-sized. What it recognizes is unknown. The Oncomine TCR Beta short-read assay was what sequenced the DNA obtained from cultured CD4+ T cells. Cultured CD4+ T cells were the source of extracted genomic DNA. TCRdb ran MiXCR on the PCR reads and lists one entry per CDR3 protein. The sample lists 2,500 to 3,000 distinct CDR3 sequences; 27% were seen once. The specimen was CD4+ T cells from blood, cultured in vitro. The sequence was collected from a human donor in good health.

CDR3: CATTSPGGTRNNQPQHF. The CDR3 DNA reads as TGTGCCACCACCTCACCGGGGGGGACAAGGAACAATCAGCCCCAGCATTTT. The chain joins TRBV24-1 to TRBJ1-5; possible D gene TRBD1, 6 bases. Trimming took off 8 bases at V and 3 bases at J, with 22 bases between the two ends. The germline V gene encodes CDR1 KGHDR and CDR2 SFDVKD. The CDR3 runs 17 residues.